This entry features one T cell receptor beta chain sequence. Its antigen is undetermined. These data come from a study of shared clonotypes between healthy human individuals. Study summary: A donor's plate count was three for CD4 naive and three for CD4 memory; CD8 naive had two and CD8 memory one. Overall study results and limits: It was anticipated that sequencing depth would influence how many clonotypes donors shared.

Germline V gene data show CDR1 as LNHDA and CDR2 as SQIVND (reference sequence). Unmatched junction bases numbered 9, after V lost 6 bases and J lost 6 bases. The CDR3 has 16 amino acids. Sequencing was at deep level. Per the original data handling: ImmunoSEQ gave junction-only sequences without quality scores, so filtering differed. Only in-frame clones appear in the TCRdb table, and some are missing; sequencing was by immunoSEQ multiplex PCR. For V, J and clone size, that table is used; D and trimming come from the DNA. This sample has about 1.9 million clones, with 90% to 95% found just once. Positive CCR7 selection of CD45RO-negative cells yielded the naive CD8 cells, and terminally differentiated effector memory CD45RA+ cells were excluded.

Sequenced: naive CD8+ T cells from PBMCs. The origin of this receptor is a young man in good health. Some clones in this sample may be carry-over from other donors' samples. The chain combines TRBV19 with TRBJ2-4; the match to TRBD2 covers 12 bases. In nucleotides, the CDR3 is TGTGCCAGTAGCGAGACTAGCGGGAGCCTCGGAAACATTCAGTACTTC. Translation: CASSETSGSLGNIQYF.